The sequence of this TCR beta chain was determined in a study of blood T cell repertoires in COVID-19. Background on the study: Samples taken during acute and convalescent COVID-19 were collected in the United States, Italy and Spain.

Germline lookup yields CDR1 SQVTM and CDR2 ANQGSEA. V lost 7 bases and J 6 bases, leaving 22 bases between the germline ends. The CDR3 contains 14 residues. This clone was observed at least ten times. Under the authors' procedure: Amplification of reference gene primers provided the estimated nucleated cell counts. Repertoires were generated with immunoSEQ multiplex PCR, while TCRdb's copy carries only in-frame clones and drops some. Clonal size and the V and J genes are those of that table, whereas D and trimming came from the DNA. The sample carries roughly 110,000 clones, 76% recorded once. Source material: peripheral blood. This TCR came from a man older than 75 with COVID-19, enrolled during active disease. The chain recombines TRBV29-1 with TRBJ2-7; D ambiguous. The CDR3 nucleotides are TGCAGCGCCACCCCCGAGGAGCTATCCCTCGAGCAGTACTTC. Translated: CSATPEELSLEQYF.